This TCR beta chain was sequenced in a study of chemoradiotherapy in HPV16-positive cancers. This table comes from immunoSEQ multiplex PCR, and its TCRdb copy is limited to in-frame clones, with some not included. The table has around 23,000 clones, about 87% seen once. Comment on this clone: Its antigen is as yet unknown.

Study-wide results and limits: Candidate HPV-specific clones and E7-related TCR motifs grew in tumor during treatment. Functional assays defining HPV-specific T cells used only a couple of HPV16-positive patients.

The CDR3 contains 15 residues. The germline V gene has CDR1 MNHNS and CDR2 SASEGT. V lost 1 base to trimming and J lost 0 bases, with 7 bases between them. The clonotype originates from a human donor with HPV-associated anogenital cancer. Sequencing used blood, obtained from a patient who underwent chemoradiotherapy. The chain couples TRBV6-1 to TRBJ1-3, with D perhaps TRBD1 (5 bases). The CDR3 region is CASSEVRGSGNTIYF. DNA for the CDR3: TGTGCCAGCAGTGAAGTAAGGGGCTCTGGAAACACCATATATTTT.